This TCR beta chain was retrieved from a study of cytomegalovirus exposure and HLA in healthy donors. Study context: The 120 or so validation repertoires and the roughly 700 first-cohort repertoires shared a platform, a later analysis reported. Whole-study findings and limits: The study flagged around 160 TCR beta chains as cytomegalovirus-associated.

The CDR3 contains 18 residues. Germline V lookup: CDR1 MGHRA, CDR2 YSYEKL. J gave up 0 bases and V 3 bases, and 9 bases lay outside the gene matches. On this clone: Its antigen is currently unknown.

These donors were members of the approximately 110-subject validation cohort, a group separate from the approximately 640-subject first cohort. Assay: immunoSEQ multiplex PCR; the TCRdb copy retains only in-frame clones and omits some. The top ten hold about a tenth of the sample, which has 150,000 to 200,000 clones, approximately 81% seen once. Material for sequencing was PBMCs. The TCR was taken from a man in his thirties or forties in good health and CMV-seropositive. The chain recombines TRBV4-1 with TRBJ2-7; the match to TRBD2 covers 12 bases. The CDR3 reads CASSQTGTSGPSSYEQYF. CDR3 nucleotides: TGCGCCAGCAGCCAGACCGGGACTAGCGGGCCAAGCTCCTACGAGCAGTACTTC.